This passage covers 16 T cell receptor beta chains from one sample sequenced in a study of blood T cell repertoires in COVID-19. Data came from immunoSEQ multiplex PCR; TCRdb stores just in-frame clones and leaves some out. The top ten clones hold around 1.2% of a sample with fewer than 250,000 clones, roughly nine tenths of them seen once. The sequenced sample consisted of peripheral blood. The receptor set was obtained from a man aged 30-40 years with acute or convalescent COVID-19.

The chain uses TRBV28 and TRBJ2-2, with 7 bases aligning to TRBD1. The length of the CDR3 is 14 residues. Germline V lookup: CDR1 MDHEN, CDR2 SYDVKM. With 10 bases clipped from V and 1 base from J, the junction kept 6 bases outside the gene matches. In DNA, the CDR3 is TGTGCCACCCACGCAGGGGGGAACACCGGGGAGCTGTTTTTT. Amino acid sequence: CATHAGGNTGELFF. The variable domain in full, with the rest retrieved from reference TRBV28 and TRBJ2-2, is DVKVTQSSRYLVKRTGEKVFLECVQDMDHENMFWYRQDPGLGLRLIYFSYDVKMKEKGDIPEGYSVSREKKERFSLILESASTNQTSMYLCATHAGGNTGELFFGEGSRLTVL.

The chain couples TRBV15 to TRBJ2-2; D uncertain. The V gene lost 1 base and the J gene lost 0 bases, with 6 bases spanning the gap. The CDR3 is made up of 15 amino acids. From germline, CDR1 is LNHNV and CDR2 YYDKDF (reference sequence). The CDR3 sequence is CATSRAGPNTGELFF. The CDR3 DNA is TGTGCCACCAGCAGAGCCGGTCCGAACACCGGGGAGCTGTTTTTT.

This clone was observed a few times. J is TRBJ1-1 and V is TRBV30, with D possibly being TRBD1 (6 bases). This CDR3 has 16 amino acids. Germline CDR1 reads GTSNPN; CDR2 reads SVGIG (reference sequence). Trimming pared 4 bases from V and 1 base from J, leaving 19 bases between. This CDR3 is CAWTRRPDRRNTEAFF. The CDR3 region has the DNA TGTGCCTGGACCCGGCGCCCTGACAGGAGGAACACTGAAGCTTTCTTT.

The chain has TRBV28 and TRBJ1-6, with a tentative D call TRBD1 (6 bases). The V and J ends lost 6 bases and 4 bases respectively, with 10 bases between them. The CDR3 loop spans 14 amino acids. Per germline, CDR1 MDHEN and CDR2 SYDVKM. The CDR3 spells CASSMDRYNSPLHF. CDR3 sequence (DNA): TGTGCCAGCAGCATGGACAGATATAATTCACCCCTCCACTTT.

The chain carries TRBV11-1 and TRBJ1-1, with a possible D match to TRBD1 (5 bases). The germline CDR1 and CDR2 sequences are SGHAT and FQDESV (reference sequence). CDR3 size: 13 residues. Trimming left V 4 bases short and J 3 bases short, with 9 bases between. The CDR3 sequence: CASSSGLHTEAFF. DNA for the CDR3: TGTGCCAGCAGCTCGGGACTTCACACTGAAGCTTTCTTT.

V and J are TRBV10-3 and TRBJ2-1, with TRBD2 as a possible D gene (6 bases). This CDR3 has 15 residues. The germline V and J ends were trimmed by 6 bases and 0 bases, with 12 bases remaining between them. The germline gives CDR1 ENHRY, CDR2 SYGVKD. The CDR3 here is CAIRRGTGSYNEQFF. As DNA, the CDR3 is TGTGCCATCAGGCGGGGTACGGGCTCCTACAATGAGCAGTTCTTC.

CDR3: CASSHAGNSPLHF. The CDR3 DNA reads as TGCGCCAGCAGCCACGCCGGTAATTCACCCCTCCACTTT. This chain connects TRBV4-1 to TRBJ1-6; the D is unclear. V was pared by 3 bases and J by 6 bases, with 6 bases between. Germline-derived CDR1 and CDR2 are MGHRA and YSYEKL. This CDR3 comprises 13 residues.

The chain employs TRBV19 and TRBJ2-6; 7 nucleotides align to TRBD1. This CDR3 contains 17 residues. Germline V lookup: CDR1 LNHDA, CDR2 SQIVND (reference sequence). The junction had 11 bases not matched to a gene; V was cut back by 9 bases and J by 0 bases. Here the CDR3 DNA reads TGTGCCAGCAGGACAGGTTCAGGAGGCTCTGGGGCCAACGTCCTGACTTTC. Translating it yields CASRTGSGGSGANVLTF.

The chain carries TRBV6-5 and TRBJ1-3; TRBD1 matches at 7 bases. Germline V gene data show CDR1 as MNHEY and CDR2 as SVGAGI. The V gene end was trimmed by 1 base and the J gene end by 10 bases; junction bases not matched to a gene: 13. This CDR3 is built from 16 residues. As DNA, the CDR3 is TGTGCCAGCAGTTACTACCCCCCCAGGGGGGATTGGACCATATATTTT. Translating gives CASSYYPPRGDWTIYF.

Here the CDR3 reads CASSQEATGELFF. Written as DNA, the CDR3 is TGTGCCAGCAGCCAAGAGGCCACCGGGGAGCTGTTTTTT. The J gene is TRBJ2-2, the V gene TRBV14, with unresolved D. Trimming stripped 0 bases from V and 4 bases from J, with 3 bases between. The CDR3 is 13 residues long. Germline CDR1 reads SGHDN; CDR2 reads FVKESK.

The chain is built from TRBV1 and TRBJ2-1; the table's D call, TRBD2, was not checked against the DNA. TRBV1 is deemed a pseudogene. The CDR3 is 16 amino acids. CDR3 region: CTSSPTRTSENNEQFF. Written as DNA, the CDR3 is TGCACCAGCAGCCCAACACGGACTAGCGAAAACAATGAGCAGTTCTTC.

The chain recombines TRBV3-1 (or the pseudogene TRBV3-2) with TRBJ1-5; a weak D match, TRBD1 (5 bases). The germline V and J ends were trimmed by 2 bases and 7 bases, with 12 bases remaining between them. CDR3 length: 14 amino acids. Germline CDR1 and CDR2: LGHDT and YNNKEL (reference sequence). CDR3 region: CASSQSDRPQPQHF. In DNA, the CDR3 is TGTGCCAGCAGCCAATCTGACAGACCCCAGCCCCAGCATTTT.

A note on this clone: The same CDR3 is also encoded by other DNA sequences in this sample. This rearrangement joins TRBV18 to TRBJ1-5; D might be TRBD1 (5 bases). Trimming pared 3 bases from V and 5 bases from J, leaving 8 bases between. Germline lookup yields CDR1 KGHSH and CDR2 LQKENI. CDR3 length equals 13 residues. CDR3 sequence: CASSPGGDQPQHF. The CDR3 nucleotides are TGTGCCAGCTCACCCGGGGGTGATCAGCCCCAGCATTTT.

The genes are TRBV30 and TRBJ2-7, with D perhaps matching TRBD1 (6 bases). The germline V gene encodes CDR1 GTSNPN and CDR2 SVGIG (reference sequence). V lost 0 bases, J lost 4 bases, and 25 bases lay in between. The CDR3 loop spans 18 amino acids. The CDR3 bases are TGTGCCTGGAGTGTACGGAGGATGGCAGGGGCTGCAGGATACGAGCAGTACTTC. Protein: CAWSVRRMAGAAGYEQYF.

The V gene is TRBV7-3, the J gene TRBJ2-2, with TRBD1 identical over 12 bases. The CDR3 consists of 16 residues. After removal of 5 bases from V and 6 bases from J, the junction contained 7 bases not matched to a gene. Per the germline V gene, CDR1 is SGHTA and CDR2 is FQGTGA. CDR3 protein: CASSATGTGGSGELFF. DNA for the CDR3: TGTGCCAGCAGCGCGACGGGGACAGGGGGCTCCGGGGAGCTGTTTTTT.

This chain connects TRBV5-4 to TRBJ2-7; the D gene is possibly TRBD2 (6 bases). Germline CDR1 SGHNT, CDR2 YYREEE (reference sequence). CDR3 length: 15 residues. Trimming removed 1 base at V and 3 bases at J, with 14 bases between. The CDR3 region is CASSLYGGTLYEQYF. CDR3 in DNA: TGTGCCAGCAGCTTGTATGGGGGGACCCTCTACGAGCAGTACTTC.